This TCR beta chain was identified during a study of blood T cell repertoires in COVID-19. TCRdb keeps only in-frame clones here, not all; method: immunoSEQ multiplex PCR. The sample contains about 58,000 clones, 90% of which appear only once. Germline-derived CDR1 and CDR2 are SGHRS and YFSETQ. V was cut by 1 base and J by 8 bases, with 13 bases left in between. The CDR3 covers 14 residues. This clone showed up just a few times. The genes are TRBV5-1 and TRBJ1-3, with D possibly being TRBD1 (5 bases). The sequenced material came from peripheral blood. The TCR sequence derives from a man aged 60 to 75 with acute or convalescent COVID-19. CDR3 coding DNA: TGCGCCAGCAGCTTGAGTGGGACTGGTGACACCATATATTTT. Encoded protein: CASSLSGTGDTIYF.